The subject of this entry is one T cell receptor beta chain. The data originate from a study of patients with pleural tuberculosis. The CDR3 has 13 residues. V lost 5 bases, J lost 6 bases, and 5 bases stayed unmatched. Germline loops: CDR1 SGHAT, CDR2 FQDESV (reference sequence). TCRdb re-analysed the reads in MiXCR, keeping a single row per CDR3 protein. The sample gives under 65,000 distinct CDR3 sequences, about 7.3% of which show up once; about 16% is in the top ten. The source is a human donor with pleural tuberculosis. The V call is TRBV11-1, the J call TRBJ2-7; TRBD2 agrees at 9 bases. The CDR3 loop is CASSNSGGPEQYV. The DNA of the CDR3 is TGTGCCAGCAGCAATAGCGGGGGCCCCGAGCAGTACGTC.